This T cell receptor beta chain originates from a study of early T cells in non-severe SARS-CoV-2 infection. The wider study: Sequenced bulk RNA came from whole blood that was unsorted, and chains were unpaired. Study findings and constraints: The VDJdb matching leaned toward anti-spike CD8 responses and overlooked private and CD4 specificities.

This clonotype was seen at least ten times. Its target is not known. Unique molecular identifiers were added to individual cDNA molecules. TCRdb used MiXCR to reprocess the 5' RACE reads, holding one entry per CDR3 protein. The sample contains some 80,000 distinct CDR3 sequences, more than 10% of which appear only once. The length of the CDR3 is 16 residues. Germline lookup yields CDR1 SGDLS and CDR2 YYNGEE. Trimming took 2 bases from V and 0 from J, leaving 9 bases between them. This chain joins TRBV9 and TRBJ1-6; no definite D call. The sequence was obtained from an adult who was a healthcare worker with PCR-confirmed SARS-CoV-2 infection or an uninfected control (not recorded which). The donor label of this sample is uncertain. This material consisted of whole blood, taken at baseline. CDR3 nucleotides: TGTGCCAGCAGCGTGACGGAGAGCTCCTATAATTCACCCCTCCACTTT. This translates into CASSVTESSYNSPLHF.